This T cell receptor (beta chain) was found in a study of beta chain features in type 1 diabetes. Study summary: Sorted cells from all samples, numbering over 85,000,000, were examined.

Germline CDR1 and CDR2: SGHTA and FQGNSA. J lost 6 bases, V lost 5 bases, and 7 bases had no gene match. This CDR3 comprises 14 residues. Comments on this clone: Its target is not known.

Reverse transcribing all isolated RNA meant expressed TCRB transcripts were sequenced. Produced via immunoSEQ multiplex PCR; TCRdb's table is partial and in-frame only. The sample consists of around 320,000 clones, 13% to 15% of them appearing once. Study results and caveats: It was among patients, rather than healthy donors, that naive, central memory and Treg TCRB repertoires appeared more similar. High TCR expression in some cells could lead to their over-representation in cDNA sequencing. For Type 1 diabetes patients, all four CD4+ subsets carried TCRB CDR3s that were moderately but significantly shorter.

This TCR came from a man aged 25 to 40 in good health. The gene calls are TRBV7-2 and TRBJ2-3; 8 nucleotides line up with TRBD2. Material: central memory CD4+ T cells from blood. The chain's CDR3 is CASSTGLVGDTQYF. CDR3 coding DNA: TGTGCCAGCAGCACGGGACTAGTCGGCGATACGCAGTATTTT.